One sample yielded the 30 T cell receptor beta chains listed below, sequenced in a study of glioma-infiltrating T cells. Using RNA template, CDR3s of TCR alpha and beta were amplified with iRepertoire arm-PCR. MiXCR, applied by TCRdb to the multiplex PCR reads, yields one record per CDR3 protein. The table lists some 4,900 distinct CDR3 sequences, 31% of them singletons. The specimen was glioma tissue, nonneoplastic brain tissue, or PBMCs (not recorded which). The receptors shown here come from a human donor with low-grade glioma or glioblastoma, undergoing nonglioma brain surgery, or in good health (not recorded which).

By its share, this clonotype is medium-sized. V usage is TRBV4-2 and J usage is TRBJ1-6; D is possibly TRBD1 (6 bases). Germline-derived CDR1 and CDR2 are LGHNA and YNFKEQ. The CDR3 loop spans 18 amino acids. V dropped 1 base and J dropped 3 bases, with 16 bases sitting between them. The CDR3: CASSQVPPGDNYNSPLHF. As DNA, the CDR3 is TGTGCCAGCAGCCAAGTCCCACCCGGGGACAACTATAATTCACCCCTCCACTTT.

Concerning this clonotype: This may be a read error, as it is one base from a much larger clone. The chain recombines TRBV20-1 with TRBJ2-5; either TRBD1 or TRBD2 may supply D (5 bases each). CDR1 and CDR2 (germline): DFQATT, SNEGSKA (reference sequence). V lost 7 bases and J lost 9, with 15 bases in between. This CDR3 region has 11 residues. The CDR3, as DNA: TGCAGTGGACAGCTAAAGGAGGCCCAGTACTTC. Protein sequence: CSGQLKEAQYF.

This clonotype is termed large (0.1 to 1%). The CDR3 DNA reads TGTGCCAGCAGTCCCTGGGACGGAGGAGATACGCAGTATTTT. Translation gives CASSPWDGGDTQYF. The V call is TRBV27, the J call TRBJ2-3, with D perhaps given as TRBD1 or TRBD2 (5 bases each). V shed 5 bases and J shed 5 bases, with 14 bases lying between them. CDR1 is MNHEY, CDR2 SMNVEV, per germline (reference sequence). The CDR3 consists of 14 residues.

Sample share makes this clonotype medium-sized. The chain links TRBV4-2 to TRBJ1-4; D unclear. V gave up 1 base and J gave up 4 bases, with 7 bases separating them. The CDR3 is made up of 14 amino acids. Per germline, CDR1 LGHNA and CDR2 YNFKEQ. CDR3 coding DNA: TGTGCCAGCAGCCAAGGACGGGATAATGAAAAACTGTTTTTT. It is translated as CASSQGRDNEKLFF.

A remark on this clonotype: Possible read error: a much larger clone is one base away. The rearrangement links TRBV30 to TRBJ1-1; D may be TRBD1 (5 bases). Germline V gene lookup returns CDR1 GTSNPN and CDR2 SVGIG (reference sequence). This CDR3 is built from 16 residues. The CDR3: CAWSQGEGRGNTEVFF. The CDR3 DNA follows: TGTGCCTGGAGTCAGGGTGAGGGCCGGGGGAACACTGAAGTTTTCTTT.

This clonotype is medium-sized within its sample. The chain uses TRBV12-3 or TRBV12-4 and TRBJ1-1; D may be TRBD1 (5 bases). The CDR3 sequence is 13 residues long. Trimming stripped 6 bases from V and 8 bases from J, with 16 bases between. CDR3 nucleotide sequence: TGTGCCAGCAGCCCGGGACCTCGCTTAGAAGCTTTCTTT. As protein: CASSPGPRLEAFF.

By frequency in the sample, this clonotype is medium-sized. The rearrangement joins TRBV28 to TRBJ1-5; the D is unclear. Per the germline V gene, CDR1 is MDHEN and CDR2 is SYDVKM. Trimming cost V 7 bases and J 6 bases, with 13 bases left between them. CDR3 length: 13 residues. CDR3 region: CASTQRVSQPQHF. In DNA, the CDR3 is TGTGCCAGCACTCAGCGGGTTAGTCAGCCCCAGCATTTT.

This clonotype rates as large. The chain joins TRBV15 to TRBJ2-3; TRBD2 matches at 7 bases. Germline CDR1 is LNHNV and CDR2 is YYDKDF (reference sequence). This CDR3 is 16 amino acids long. Trimming cost V 8 bases and J 4 bases; bases outside gene matches: 15. The CDR3 spells CATGARSGAMADTQYF. DNA for the CDR3: TGTGCCACCGGGGCAAGAAGCGGGGCCATGGCAGATACGCAGTATTTT.

To note about this clonotype: A read error is possible here, since a much larger clone lies one base away. The chain joins TRBV3-1 to TRBJ2-7; unclear D gene. The CDR3 is 11 residues long. Looked up from germline, CDR1 is LGHDT and CDR2 is YNNKEL (reference sequence). In nucleotides, the CDR3 is TGTGCCCGCAGCCGCCGCTACGAGCAGTACTTC. Translated: CARSRRYEQYF.

This clonotype was observed at least ten times. The gene calls are TRBV12-3 or TRBV12-4 and TRBJ2-1; 12 nucleotides line up with TRBD2. The CDR3 covers 16 residues. V dropped 0 bases and J dropped 7; count of bases not matched to a gene: 4. CDR3 sequence: CASSLAPSGGANEQFF. The CDR3 DNA follows: TGTGCCAGCAGTTTAGCCCCTAGCGGGGGGGCAAATGAGCAGTTCTTC.

A word on this clonotype: The junction and the germline gene differ at one end; a read error may be behind it. The gene calls are TRBV7-3 and TRBJ2-1, with 8 bases that match TRBD2. The CDR3 is 15 amino acids. Germline loops: CDR1 SGHTA, CDR2 FQGTGA. The CDR3 nucleotides are TGTGCCAGGAGCTTATGGCCGACTAGCGTCTACGAGCAGTTCTTC. Encoded protein: CARSLWPTSVYEQFF. Looking up the rest from reference TRBV7-3 and TRBJ2-1 gives the full variable domain: GAGVSQTPSNKVTEKGKYVELRCDPISGHTALYWYRQSLGQGPEFLIYFQGTGAADDSGLPNDRFFAVRPEGSVSTLKIQRTERGDSAVYLCARSLWPTSVYEQFFGPGTRLTVL.

This clonotype appeared once. This sequence may be a read error, since a much larger clone differs from it by one base. The chain joins TRBV6-1 to TRBJ2-3; 7 nucleotides match TRBD2. CDR3 size: 17 residues. Germline values: CDR1 MNHNS, CDR2 SASEGT. The CDR3 here is CASSEGVSGWGTDTQCF. The CDR3, as DNA: TGTGCCAGCAGTGAAGGGGTTAGCGGGTGGGGCACAGATACGCAGTGTTTT.

This clonotype was picked up a small number of times. The chain employs TRBV2 and TRBJ2-3; TRBD2 is a possible D gene (5 bases). Trimming pared 9 bases from V and 1 base from J, leaving 20 bases between. CDR1 SNHLY and CDR2 FYNNEI come from the germline V gene. There are 16 residues in the CDR3. The CDR3: CASGGSVGWGTDTQYF. Written as DNA, the CDR3 is TGTGCCAGTGGAGGATCTGTAGGGTGGGGCACAGATACGCAGTATTTT.

Relative to its sample, this clonotype is medium-sized. The rearrangement links TRBV4-1 to TRBJ2-5; D is ambiguous. V lost 0 bases, J lost 5 bases, and 13 bases lay in between. Germline CDR1 is MGHRA and CDR2 is YSYEKL. CDR3 size: 15 residues. The CDR3, as DNA: TGCGCCAGCAGCCAAGACGGGTCGGTCGGGGAGACCCAGTACTTC. Encoded protein: CASSQDGSVGETQYF.

Judged by abundance, this clonotype is medium-sized (0.01 to 0.1%). The rearrangement uses TRBV5-1 and TRBJ1-1; D unclear. Germline CDR1 is SGHRS and CDR2 is YFSETQ. Trimming shortened V by 5 bases and J by 3 bases, and 14 bases separated the two germline ends. The CDR3 consists of 14 residues. In DNA, the CDR3 is TGCGCCAGCAGACCCGGGCTATCGGACACTGAAGCTTTCTTT. Translated, it gives CASRPGLSDTEAFF.

This clonotype is termed medium-sized. This chain links TRBV4-2 with TRBJ1-2, with a possible D match to TRBD1 (5 bases). This CDR3 has 14 residues. Germline lookup yields CDR1 LGHNA and CDR2 YNFKEQ. The V end was cut by 1 base, the J end by 8 bases, with 14 bases between. CDR3 coding DNA: TGTGCCAGCAGCCAAGCAGCGCAGGGTGGAGGCTACACCTTC. Protein: CASSQAAQGGGYTF.

CDR3 sequence reads: CSAREAGNQPQHF. In nucleotides, the CDR3 is TGCAGTGCTAGGGAGGCCGGCAATCAGCCCCAGCATTTT. J is TRBJ1-5 and V is TRBV20-1, with D unresolved. V was pared by 3 bases and J by 2 bases, with 8 bases between. The CDR3 runs 13 residues. CDR1 and CDR2 (germline): DFQATT, SNEGSKA (reference sequence).

By frequency in the sample, this clonotype is large. V gene TRBV27 combines with J gene TRBJ2-3; TRBD2 matches at 7 bases. The CDR3 is made up of 15 amino acids. The V gene's germline CDR1 is MNHEY and CDR2 SMNVEV (reference sequence). With 6 bases clipped from V and 2 bases from J, the junction kept 8 bases outside the gene matches. The CDR3 sequence is CASRGGDRYTDTQYF. The CDR3 DNA reads as TGTGCCAGCAGGGGGGGGGACCGATACACAGATACGCAGTATTTT.

In this sample, this clonotype is medium-sized. This rearrangement joins TRBV20-1 to TRBJ1-2, with a possible D match to TRBD1 (5 bases). The CDR3 is made up of 16 amino acids. Germline loops: CDR1 DFQATT, CDR2 SNEGSKA (reference sequence). Trimming removed 5 bases at V and 1 base at J, with 20 bases between. This chain's CDR3 is CSAWNSGQPVNYGYTF. The DNA of the CDR3 is TGCAGTGCTTGGAACTCCGGACAACCAGTTAACTATGGCTACACCTTC.

This clonotype qualifies as medium-sized. The chain combines TRBV28 with TRBJ1-3; possible D gene TRBD1, 5 bases. The CDR3 has 15 amino acids. V shed 6 bases and J shed 4 bases, with 16 bases lying between them. CDR1 MDHEN and CDR2 SYDVKM come from the germline V gene. The CDR3 here is CASRRPGTQGNTIYF. CDR3 sequence (DNA): TGTGCCAGCAGGCGTCCCGGGACCCAGGGAAACACCATATATTTT.

A note on this clonotype: Since a much larger clone is just one base distant, this may be a read error. The chain employs TRBV9 and TRBJ1-1; D remains ambiguous. V dropped 6 bases and J dropped 2 bases, with 14 bases sitting between them. This CDR3 is 14 amino acids long. The germline V gene encodes CDR1 SGDLS and CDR2 YYNGEE. DNA of the CDR3: TGTGCCAGCACCCCCCTGGGGATCAACACTGAAGCTTTCTTT. As protein: CASTPLGINTEAFF.

This clonotype was counted between two and nine times. This may be a read error: a much more frequent sequence differs by one nucleotide. J is TRBJ2-3 and V is TRBV12-3 or TRBV12-4, with D uncertain. Trimming removed 6 bases at V and 3 bases at J, with 7 bases between. The CDR3 contains 12 residues. The chain's CDR3 is CASRRRTDTQYF. Written as DNA, the CDR3 is TGTGCCAGCAGGCGACGAACAGATACGCAGTATTTT.

This clonotype is medium-sized. The rearrangement links TRBV10-2 to TRBJ2-3; D gene uncertain. In germline, CDR1 is WSHSY, CDR2 SAAADI. CDR3 length: 14 amino acids. V was pared by 7 bases and J by 6 bases, with 17 bases between. This chain's CDR3 is CASKDHAVPDTQYF. CDR3 nucleotides: TGCGCCAGCAAAGATCATGCGGTGCCGGATACGCAGTATTTT.

The rearrangement links TRBV28 to TRBJ1-2; 7 bases line up with TRBD1. Germline CDR1 is MDHEN and CDR2 is SYDVKM. This CDR3 is built from 13 residues. Unmatched junction bases numbered 7, after V lost 8 bases and J lost 4 bases. The CDR3 protein is CASGQTGAYGYTF. The CDR3 DNA is TGTGCCAGCGGCCAAACAGGGGCCTATGGCTACACCTTC.

This clonotype has ten or more counts. V usage is TRBV19 and J usage is TRBJ2-5, with D perhaps being TRBD1 or TRBD2 (5 bases each). This CDR3 is 14 amino acids long. The germline gives CDR1 LNHDA, CDR2 SQIVND (reference sequence). Trimming pared 2 bases from V and 4 bases from J, leaving 11 bases between. CDR3 sequence reads: CASSITGARETQYF. The CDR3 nucleotides read TGTGCCAGTAGTATAACCGGGGCCAGAGAGACCCAGTACTTC. Using reference TRBV19 and TRBJ2-5 for the parts outside the CDR3, the full variable domain is DGGITQSPKYLFRKEGQNVTLSCEQNLNHDAMYWYRQDPGQGLRLIYYSQIVNDFQKGDIAEGYSVSREKKESFPLTVTSAQKNPTAFYLCASSITGARETQYFGPGTRLLVL.

Remarks on this clonotype: A much larger clone lies one base from this, so it may be a read error. This chain uses TRBV7-9 with TRBJ2-5, with D perhaps matching TRBD2 (6 bases). The germline V and J ends were trimmed by 5 bases and 5 bases, with 21 bases remaining between them. Germline V gene data show CDR1 as SEHNR and CDR2 as FQNEAQ (reference sequence). This CDR3 contains 16 residues. This CDR3 is CASSHPPGTREETQYF. Here the CDR3 DNA reads TGTGCCAGCAGCCACCCCCCCGGGACTCGGGAGGAGACCCAGTACTTC.

Concerning this clonotype itself: A much larger clone differs by one base, so this may be a read error. The V gene is TRBV9, the J gene TRBJ1-1, with TRBD1 as a possible D gene (6 bases). CDR3 size: 15 residues. Germline V gene data show CDR1 as SGDLS and CDR2 as YYNGEE. V lost 3 bases to trimming and J lost 3 bases, with 15 bases between them. CDR3 sequence reads: CASSAWAEGDTEAFF. DNA of the CDR3: TGTGCCAGCAGCGCCTGGGCGGAGGGGGACACTGAAGCTTTCTTT.

This clonotype is labeled medium-sized. V is TRBV20-1 and J is TRBJ1-1; possible D gene TRBD1, 5 bases. Germline CDR1 DFQATT, CDR2 SNEGSKA (reference sequence). Trimming left V 0 bases short and J 1 base short, with 15 bases between. This CDR3 is built from 16 residues. The CDR3 DNA follows: TGCAGTGCTAGAGATCGGGGCACAGAGAGGAACACTGAAGCTTTCTTT. Amino acid sequence: CSARDRGTERNTEAFF.

This chain joins TRBV6-9 and TRBJ2-1; D gene unclear. Germline CDR1 and CDR2: MNHGY and SVAAGI. Trimming took 8 bases from V and 10 from J, leaving 18 bases between them. CDR3 size: 13 residues. The DNA for the CDR3 is TGTGCCAGCGGTTCCACGGACGGTAACGAGCAGTTCTTC. Translation: CASGSTDGNEQFF.

In its sample, this clonotype ranks as medium-sized. The rearrangement links TRBV3-1 to TRBJ1-3; no firm D call. The CDR3 is 15 residues long. Germline assignment: CDR1 LGHDT and CDR2 YNNKEL (reference sequence). Trimming took 0 bases from V and 0 from J, leaving 6 bases between them. This CDR3 reads CASSQDRTSGNTIYF. The CDR3, as DNA: TGTGCCAGCAGCCAAGATAGGACCTCTGGAAACACCATATATTTT.